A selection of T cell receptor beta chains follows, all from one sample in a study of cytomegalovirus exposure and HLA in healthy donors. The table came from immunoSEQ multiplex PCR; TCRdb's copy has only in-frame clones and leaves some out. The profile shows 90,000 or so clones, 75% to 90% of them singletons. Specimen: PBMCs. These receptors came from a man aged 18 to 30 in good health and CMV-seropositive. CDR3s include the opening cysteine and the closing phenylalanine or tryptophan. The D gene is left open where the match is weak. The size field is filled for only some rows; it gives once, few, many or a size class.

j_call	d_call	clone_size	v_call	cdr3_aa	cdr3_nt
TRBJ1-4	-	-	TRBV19	CASSMGTPAEKLFF	TGTGCCAGTAGTATGGGGACTCCGGCGGAAAAACTGTTTTTT
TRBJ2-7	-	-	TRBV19	CASSIVHSYEQYF	TGTGCCAGTAGTATAGTACATTCCTACGAGCAGTACTTC
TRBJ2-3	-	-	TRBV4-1	CASSQDKRGTDTQYF	TGCGCCAGCAGCCAAGATAAGAGAGGCACAGATACGCAGTATTTT
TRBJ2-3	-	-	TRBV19	CASSVDGMMQYF	TGTGCCAGTAGTGTTGACGGGATGATGCAGTATTTT
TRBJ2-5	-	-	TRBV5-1	CASSLEGGPSEVETQYF	TGCGCCAGCAGCTTGGAGGGGGGGCCAAGTGAGGTAGAGACCCAGTACTTC
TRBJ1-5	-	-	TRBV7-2	CASSLESSNQPQHF	TGTGCCAGCAGCTTAGAGAGCAGCAATCAGCCCCAGCATTTT
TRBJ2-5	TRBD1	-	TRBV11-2	CASSLGPGQGQETQYF	TGTGCCAGCAGCTTAGGCCCGGGACAGGGGCAAGAGACCCAGTACTTC
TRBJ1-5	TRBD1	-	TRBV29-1	CSVVEGTVAQPQHF	TGCAGCGTTGTGGAGGGGACAGTTGCTCAGCCCCAGCATTTT
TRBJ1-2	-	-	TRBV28	CASSLKVPGGYTF	TGTGCCAGCAGTTTAAAGGTCCCAGGGGGCTACACCTTC
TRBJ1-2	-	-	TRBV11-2	CASSLDRGRAYGYTF	TGTGCCAGCAGCTTAGACAGGGGAAGAGCCTATGGCTACACCTTC
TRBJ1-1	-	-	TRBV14	CASSQDGAVVTEAFF	TGTGCCAGCAGCCAAGATGGGGCGGTGGTAACTGAAGCTTTCTTT
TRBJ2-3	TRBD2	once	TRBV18	CASSPTSDGADTQYF	TGTGCCAGCTCACCGACTAGCGATGGTGCAGATACGCAGTATTTT
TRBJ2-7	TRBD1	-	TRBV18	CASSRDRVNYEQYF	TGTGCCAGCTCGCGGGACAGGGTAAACTACGAGCAGTACTTC
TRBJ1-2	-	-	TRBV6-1	CASSDDDRPGWNGYTF	TGTGCCAGCAGTGATGACGACAGGCCCGGCTGGAATGGCTACACCTTC
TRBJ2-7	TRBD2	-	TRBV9	CASSVGGGTGYEQYF	TGTGCCAGCAGCGTAGGGGGGGGTACGGGCTACGAGCAGTACTTC
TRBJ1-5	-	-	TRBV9	CASSVGGVQPQHF	TGTGCCAGCAGCGTAGGGGGGGTCCAGCCCCAGCATTTT
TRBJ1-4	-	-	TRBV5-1	CASSLAAGLNEKLFF	TGCGCCAGCAGCTTGGCGGCAGGGCTTAATGAAAAACTGTTTTTT
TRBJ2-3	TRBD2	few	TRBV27	CASSRLAGPDTQYF	TGTGCCAGCAGCCGACTAGCGGGACCAGATACGCAGTATTTT
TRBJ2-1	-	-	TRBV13	CASSFPSSYNEQFF	TGTGCCAGCAGCTTCCCCAGCTCCTACAATGAGCAGTTCTTC
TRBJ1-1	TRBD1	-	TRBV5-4	CASSGTDAEAFF	TGTGCCAGCAGCGGGACAGATGCTGAAGCTTTCTTT
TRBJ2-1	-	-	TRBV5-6	CASSWGPGLGYNEQFF	TGTGCCAGCAGCTGGGGGCCAGGGTTGGGCTACAATGAGCAGTTCTTC
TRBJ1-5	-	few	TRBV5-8	CASSLNRVQPQHF	TGTGCCAGCAGCTTGAACCGGGTCCAGCCCCAGCATTTT
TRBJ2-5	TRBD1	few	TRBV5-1	CAALTGRKETQYF	TGCGCCGCTCTGACAGGGAGAAAGGAGACCCAGTACTTC
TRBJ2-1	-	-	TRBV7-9	CASSPFLNEQFF	TGTGCCAGCAGCCCTTTCCTCAATGAGCAGTTCTTC
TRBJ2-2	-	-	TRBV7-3	CASSLTFGSPNTGELFF	TGTGCCAGCAGCTTAACGTTTGGTAGCCCGAACACCGGGGAGCTGTTTTTT
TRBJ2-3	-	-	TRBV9	CASSPRTRSTDTQYF	TGTGCCAGCAGCCCACGGACTCGGTCCACAGATACGCAGTATTTT
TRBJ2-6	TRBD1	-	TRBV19	CASSIGKGQFVSGANVLTF	TGTGCCAGTAGTATAGGGAAGGGACAGTTCGTCTCTGGGGCCAACGTCCTGACTTTC
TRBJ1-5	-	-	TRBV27	CASSLAGQPQHF	TGTGCCAGCAGTCTGGCGGGGCAGCCCCAGCATTTT
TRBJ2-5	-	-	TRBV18	CASSPPPYQETQYF	TGTGCCAGCTCACCACCTCCATACCAAGAGACCCAGTACTTC
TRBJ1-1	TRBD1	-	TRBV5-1	CASTDRANTEAFF	TGCGCCAGCACCGACAGGGCAAACACTGAAGCTTTCTTT
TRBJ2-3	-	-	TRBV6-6	CASSYTGQLTDTQYF	TGTGCCAGCAGTTACACCGGACAGCTCACAGATACGCAGTATTTT
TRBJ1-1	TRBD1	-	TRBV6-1	CASSAWDSSFEAFF	TGTGCCAGCAGTGCGTGGGACAGCTCTTTTGAAGCTTTCTTT
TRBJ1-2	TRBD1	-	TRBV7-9	CASSLEGAGYGYTF	TGTGCCAGCAGCTTAGAGGGGGCTGGCTATGGCTACACCTTC
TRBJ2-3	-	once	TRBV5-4	CASSSKDILVDTQYF	TGTGCCAGCAGCTCGAAGGACATCTTGGTGGATACGCAGTATTTT
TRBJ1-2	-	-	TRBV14	CASSQVGAGGYTF	TGTGCCAGCAGCCAAGTGGGGGCAGGAGGCTACACCTTC
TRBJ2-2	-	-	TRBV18	CASSPVGATGELFF	TGTGCCAGCTCACCAGTTGGGGCCACCGGGGAGCTGTTTTTT
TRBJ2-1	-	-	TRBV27	CASSLFVGGVVNEQFF	TGTGCCAGCAGTTTATTCGTGGGGGGAGTGGTCAATGAGCAGTTCTTC
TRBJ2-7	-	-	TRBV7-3	CASSKGRGIPYEQYF	TGTGCCAGCAGCAAAGGGCGGGGTATCCCCTACGAGCAGTACTTC
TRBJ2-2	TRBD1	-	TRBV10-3	CAIRGQEGTGELFF	TGTGCCATCAGGGGACAGGAGGGCACCGGGGAGCTGTTTTTT
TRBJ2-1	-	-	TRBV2	CASSTSLEQFF	TGTGCCAGCAGTACTAGCCTTGAGCAGTTCTTC
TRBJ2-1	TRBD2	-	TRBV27	CASSSIAGGGNEQFF	TGTGCCAGCAGTTCAATAGCGGGGGGTGGGAATGAGCAGTTCTTC
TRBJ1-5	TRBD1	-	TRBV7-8	CASSPTGEAQPQHF	TGTGCCAGCAGCCCCACAGGGGAGGCTCAGCCCCAGCATTTT
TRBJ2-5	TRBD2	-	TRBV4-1	CASSQLAGGTQETQYF	TGCGCCAGCAGCCAACTAGCGGGAGGGACCCAAGAGACCCAGTACTTC
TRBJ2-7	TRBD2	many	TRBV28	CSAGGGNEQYF	TGTTCCGCGGGAGGTGGGAACGAGCAGTACTTC
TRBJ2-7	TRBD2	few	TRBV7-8	CASSLQTGTSAYEQYF	TGTGCCAGCAGCCTCCAAACCGGGACTAGTGCCTACGAGCAGTACTTC
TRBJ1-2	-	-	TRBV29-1	CSVAVSKAGGYTF	TGCAGCGTTGCTGTCAGCAAGGCGGGTGGCTACACCTTC
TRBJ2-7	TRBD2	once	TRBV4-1	CASSQSSGTAYEQYF	TGCGCCAGCAGCCAAAGTAGCGGGACGGCCTACGAGCAGTACTTC
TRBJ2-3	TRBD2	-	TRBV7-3	CASSSTWPGRMTSGDTDTQYF	TGTGCCAGCAGCTCTACCTGGCCAGGTCGTATGACTAGCGGAGACACAGATACGCAGTATTTT
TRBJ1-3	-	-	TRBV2	CASSDGGVSGNTIYF	TGTGCCAGCAGTGATGGGGGGGTATCTGGAAACACCATATATTTT
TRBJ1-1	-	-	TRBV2	CASLGGTEAFF	TGTGCCAGCCTGGGGGGCACTGAAGCTTTCTTT
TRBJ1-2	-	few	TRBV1	CTSSKRVGTGEIANYGYTF	TGCACCAGCAGCAAACGCGTTGGGACAGGGGAAATCGCTAACTATGGCTACACCTTC
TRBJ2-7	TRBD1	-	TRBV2	CASRTGKRTYEQYF	TGTGCCAGCAGGACAGGGAAGCGGACCTACGAGCAGTACTTC
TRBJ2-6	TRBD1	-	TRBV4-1	CASRGQAFGGANVLTF	TGCGCCAGCAGAGGACAGGCGTTCGGAGGGGCCAACGTCCTGACTTTC
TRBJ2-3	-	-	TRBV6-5	CASSSSGVDTQYF	TGTGCCAGCAGTTCCTCAGGGGTAGATACGCAGTATTTT
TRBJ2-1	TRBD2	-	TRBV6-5	CASSYSAGGSVNEQFF	TGTGCCAGCAGTTACTCTGCGGGGGGGTCGGTAAATGAGCAGTTCTTC